Presented here are 27 T cell receptor beta chains from one specimen sequenced in a study of blood T cells in healthy people across ages. The second PCR ran roughly 7 to 11 cycles with a sample-barcoded 5' primer and J-beta primers. TCRdb ran MiXCR on the 5' RACE reads and lists one entry per CDR3 protein. The top ten clones hold about 3% of a sample with around 800,000 distinct CDR3 sequences, about 26% of them seen once. These data were likewise used in another study, on T cells of mothers and their children.

Sequenced: blood. These TCRs come from a boy between 10 and 17 years old in good health.

The genes are TRBV6-6 and TRBJ2-5; 10 nucleotides match TRBD2. CDR3 length: 13 amino acids. The germline gives CDR1 MNHNY, CDR2 SVGAGI (reference sequence). Trimming removed 9 bases from V and 6 bases from J; junction bases left unmatched: 7. CDR3 sequence: CASRLAGGQTQYF. The CDR3 bases are TGTGCCAGTAGATTAGCGGGGGGCCAGACCCAGTACTTC.

This clonotype was picked up a small number of times. The CDR3 DNA is TGCAGCGTCGCCCCTGTATCTCGGAACGAGCAGTACTTC. This encodes CSVAPVSRNEQYF. The chain uses TRBV29-1 and TRBJ2-7; D not certain. The germline gives CDR1 SQVTM, CDR2 ANQGSEA. CDR3 length: 13 amino acids. V lost 6 bases, J lost 5 bases, and 17 bases lay in between.

The chain carries TRBV12-3 or TRBV12-4 and TRBJ2-5; TRBD1 might be the D (5 bases). The DNA end lines up better with TRBJ2-7; the J call may be wrong. This CDR3 is 13 amino acids long. As DNA, the CDR3 is TGTGCCAGCACATGGGTCAATGGGGCCGAGCAGTACTTC. Translating it yields CASTWVNGAEQYF.

The V gene is TRBV5-1, the J gene TRBJ2-1, with TRBD1 identical over 9 bases. The end of the DNA fits TRBJ2-7 better, so the J call may be wrong. This CDR3 spans 14 amino acids. The germline V gene has CDR1 SGHRS and CDR2 YFSETQ. The CDR3 reads CASRQGAISYEQYF. Written as DNA, the CDR3 is TGCGCCAGCAGACAGGGGGCCATCTCCTACGAGCAGTACTTC.

Regarding this clonotype: The junction shows a germline mismatch at one end, possibly a read error. The V gene is TRBV6-6, the J gene TRBJ1-4; TRBD1 matches 8 bases. The CDR3 has 14 residues. The germline V gene encodes CDR1 MNHNY and CDR2 SVGAGI (reference sequence). The CDR3: CASSWGQAPEKLFF. CDR3 DNA sequence: TGCGCCAGCAGTTGGGGACAGGCCCCTGAAAAACTGTTTTTT.

The rearrangement links TRBV27 to TRBJ2-3; the D gene is possibly TRBD2 (5 bases). This CDR3 is built from 17 residues. The germline gives CDR1 MNHEY, CDR2 SMNVEV (reference sequence). The germline V and J ends were trimmed by 5 bases and 4 bases, with 22 bases remaining between them. CDR3 residues: CASSPAVVGDRADTQYF. The CDR3, as DNA: TGTGCCAGCAGTCCGGCCGTCGTGGGAGATAGGGCAGATACGCAGTATTTT.

The chain links TRBV6-5 to TRBJ2-1; 10 positions match TRBD2. Matching the DNA end better, TRBJ2-5 makes the J call doubtful. CDR3 length: 15 amino acids. Germline values: CDR1 MNHEY, CDR2 SVGAGI. The CDR3, as DNA: TGTGCCAGCAGCCCCCTAGCGGGGGCGAGGAAGACCCAGTACTTC. Translated: CASSPLAGARKTQYF.

This clonotype occurred a few times. The V call is TRBV10-1, the J call TRBJ1-1; D not certain. V gave up 0 bases and J gave up 6 bases, with 14 bases separating them. The CDR3 covers 15 residues. Looked up from germline, CDR1 is WNHNN and CDR2 is SYGVQD (reference sequence). Here the CDR3 reads CASSESRGARAEAFF. The CDR3, as DNA: TGCGCCAGCAGTGAGTCGAGAGGCGCGAGGGCTGAAGCTTTCTTT.

The chain is built from TRBV5-6 and TRBJ2-5; 7 bases are a match to TRBD2. The CDR3 length is 14 residues. V shed 4 bases and J 3 bases; nucleotides not matched to a gene: 6. CDR1 SGHDT and CDR2 YYEEEE come from the germline V gene. CDR3 sequence reads: CASSPRGREETQYF. CDR3 nucleotides: TGTGCCAGCAGCCCCAGAGGGAGGGAAGAGACCCAGTACTTC.

The rearrangement uses TRBV18 and TRBJ2-7; 7 bases line up with TRBD1. The germline V gene has CDR1 KGHSH and CDR2 LQKENI. J gave up 0 bases and V 5 bases, and 7 bases lay outside the gene matches. The CDR3 contains 15 residues. Here the CDR3 reads CASSGRDRPSYEQYF. In DNA form, the CDR3 reads TGTGCCAGCTCAGGCAGGGACAGACCCTCCTACGAGCAGTACTTC.

This chain connects TRBV2 to TRBJ2-5, with D perhaps assigned TRBD1 or TRBD2 (6 bases each). The germline V gene has CDR1 SNHLY and CDR2 FYNNEI. The V gene lost 6 bases and the J gene lost 5 bases, with 13 bases spanning the gap. This CDR3 has 13 residues. CDR3 loop: CASRRGASETQYF. CDR3 DNA sequence: TGTGCCAGCAGGAGGGGGGCAAGTGAGACCCAGTACTTC.

Only a few counts were recorded for this clonotype. The chain joins TRBV2 to TRBJ1-5, with D possibly TRBD1 on 6 matching bases. The CDR3 totals 16 residues. The germline V gene has CDR1 SNHLY and CDR2 FYNNEI. V dropped 4 bases and J dropped 1 base, with 14 bases sitting between them. The CDR3 loop reads CASSAKQGLSNQPQHF. The CDR3, as DNA: TGTGCCAGCAGTGCTAAACAGGGACTAAGCAATCAGCCCCAGCATTTT.

V is TRBV3-1 and J is TRBJ1-6, with a weak D call TRBD1 (5 bases). This CDR3 spans 15 amino acids. Germline V gives CDR1 LGHDT, CDR2 YNNKEL (reference sequence). With 7 bases removed from V and 4 bases from J, the gap between germline ends came to 14 bases. This CDR3 reads CASNGGGSYNSPLHF. The CDR3 region has the DNA TGTGCCAGCAACGGGGGGGGTAGTTATAATTCACCCCTCCACTTT.

The chain has TRBV3-1 and TRBJ1-6; D is unresolved. The CDR3 is 14 amino acids. Trimming took 4 bases from V and 9 from J, leaving 13 bases between them. Germline CDR1 and CDR2: LGHDT and YNNKEL (reference sequence). The CDR3: CASSPTASRSPLHF. The CDR3 DNA sequence: TGTGCCAGCAGCCCGACGGCCAGCCGTTCACCCCTCCACTTT. Variable domain in full (rest from reference TRBV3-1 and TRBJ1-6): DTAVSQTPKYLVTQMGNDKSIKCEQNLGHDTMYWYKQDSKKFLKIMFSYNNKELIINETVPNRFSPKSPDKAHLNLHINSLELGDSAVYFCASSPTASRSPLHFGNGTRLTVT.

The chain couples TRBV5-1 to TRBJ1-1; no clear D gene. CDR3 length: 13 residues. Germline-derived CDR1 and CDR2 are SGHRS and YFSETQ. V was cut by 0 bases and J by 2 bases, with 5 bases left in between. CDR3 protein: CASSLDANTEAFF. CDR3 in DNA: TGCGCCAGCAGCTTGGACGCAAACACTGAAGCTTTCTTT.

The chain joins TRBV16 to TRBJ1-4, with D perhaps matching TRBD1 (5 bases). The germline V gene has CDR1 KGHSY and CDR2 FQNENV. The CDR3 has 16 amino acids. The V and J ends lost 0 bases and 5 bases respectively, with 13 bases between them. CDR3 in DNA: TGTGCCAGCAGCCAATCGGATGGGGGAGGCAATGAAAAACTGTTTTTT. It yields the protein CASSQSDGGGNEKLFF.

This clonotype was seen a handful of times. The V gene is TRBV10-3, the J gene TRBJ1-2; D gene ambiguous. The V gene's germline CDR1 is ENHRY and CDR2 SYGVKD. The CDR3 extends over 14 amino acids. V lost 6 bases to trimming and J lost 1 base, with 12 bases between them. CDR3 sequence: CAISGRGSNYGYTF. CDR3 DNA: TGTGCCATCAGCGGAAGAGGGAGTAACTATGGCTACACCTTC.

The chain recombines TRBV28 with TRBJ1-5; 7 bases fit TRBD1. CDR1 is MDHEN and CDR2 is SYDVKM in the germline V gene. V lost 5 bases and J lost 6; bases outside the gene matches: 10. CDR3 length equals 15 residues. DNA for the CDR3: TGTGCCAGCAGTATCCAGGGGGGCTTCGGTCAGCCCCAGCATTTT. Protein product: CASSIQGGFGQPQHF.

This clonotype appeared a few times. The gene calls are TRBV28 and TRBJ2-5; D might be TRBD1 or TRBD2, each matching 5 bases. Germline V gene sequence: CDR1 MDHEN, CDR2 SYDVKM. V was clipped by 7 bases and J by 3 bases, with 12 bases between them. CDR3 size: 13 residues. As DNA, the CDR3 is TGTGCCAGCAAGGGGAGTAGCGAAGAGACCCAGTACTTC. This sequence encodes CASKGSSEETQYF.

J is TRBJ1-2 and V is TRBV29-1; tentative D call: TRBD1 (5 bases). CDR1 and CDR2 from the germline V gene are SQVTM and ANQGSEA. With 1 base removed from V and 3 bases from J, the gap between germline ends came to 15 bases. The CDR3 is 15 amino acids. CDR3 loop: CSVEARGFRDYGYTF. CDR3 coding DNA: TGCAGCGTTGAAGCTCGGGGGTTCCGTGACTATGGCTACACCTTC.

This clonotype was picked up many times. This sequence joins TRBV7-9 and TRBJ2-7; no reliable D call. V gave up 0 bases and J gave up 7 bases, with 7 bases separating them. The CDR3 contains 12 residues. In germline, CDR1 is SEHNR, CDR2 FQNEAQ (reference sequence). CDR3 DNA sequence: TGTGCCAGCAGCTTAGCCCGAGGAGAGCAGTACTTC. Translation gives CASSLARGEQYF.

The gene calls are TRBV4-1 and TRBJ2-7; D is possibly TRBD1 or TRBD2 (5 bases each). The last part of the DNA fits TRBJ2-1 better; the J call may be wrong. From germline, CDR1 is MGHRA and CDR2 YSYEKL. The CDR3 totals 15 residues. The CDR3, as DNA: TGCGCCAGCAGCCATTTGGGAGACAGATACAATGAGCAGTTCTTC. This codes for CASSHLGDRYNEQFF.

This clonotype was recorded a few times. The chain employs TRBV7-2 and TRBJ1-3; D unclear. CDR1 is SGHTA and CDR2 is FQGNSA in the germline V gene. V dropped 5 bases and J dropped 2 bases, with 7 bases sitting between them. The length of the CDR3 is 13 residues. CDR3 region: CASSRGTGNTIYF. CDR3 in DNA: TGTGCCAGCAGCCGAGGTACTGGAAACACCATATATTTT.

This clonotype was picked up a small number of times. The chain joins TRBV5-1 to TRBJ1-1; D unresolved. The CDR3 covers 15 residues. V lost 0 bases and J 1 base, leaving 10 bases between the germline ends. Germline V gives CDR1 SGHRS, CDR2 YFSETQ. The CDR3: CASSLGVGSNTEAFF. CDR3 nucleotides: TGCGCCAGCAGCTTGGGCGTGGGGTCGAACACTGAAGCTTTCTTT.

This clonotype has a handful of counts. V and J are TRBV29-1 and TRBJ1-1; D might be TRBD1 (6 bases). The CDR3 extends over 13 amino acids. Per germline, CDR1 SQVTM and CDR2 ANQGSEA. V lost 7 bases to trimming and J lost 5 bases, with 17 bases between them. The CDR3 is CSGNRNRDTEAFF. The CDR3 coding sequence is TGCAGCGGTAACCGGAACAGGGATACTGAAGCTTTCTTT.

V is TRBV12-5 and J is TRBJ1-1; TRBD1 agrees at 9 bases. After removal of 5 bases from V and 5 bases from J, the junction contained 12 bases not matched to a gene. CDR1 and CDR2 (germline): LGHNT, FRNRAP. This CDR3 has 16 residues. This CDR3 is CASGPLTGQGWTEAFF. The CDR3 coding sequence is TGTGCTAGTGGTCCCTTGACCGGACAGGGGTGGACTGAAGCTTTCTTT.

The gene calls are TRBV7-6 and TRBJ2-5; D may be TRBD2 (5 bases). This CDR3 region has 15 residues. Trimming pared 5 bases from V and 4 bases from J, leaving 17 bases between. Germline-derived CDR1 and CDR2 are SGHVS and FNYEAQ. The CDR3 coding sequence is TGTGCCAGCAGCCAGGTGGAGGAGGTCGGAGAGACCCAGTACTTC. Its translation is CASSQVEEVGETQYF.